Given below is one T cell receptor beta chain in context. Its antigen is unidentified. The data were taken from a study of cytotoxic CD8 clonotypes in ibrutinib-treated CLL. The authors obtained approximately 2.1 micrograms of genomic DNA from cryopreserved PBMCs for TCR beta libraries. The targeted sequencing depth was 1 in 200,000 to 1 in 1 million T cells. TCRdb's table, derived via immunoSEQ multiplex PCR, lists solely in-frame clones and lacks some. The table records nearly 100,000 clones, about 72% of them present only once. General observations from the study: Higher circulating CD8+ T-cell counts strongly accompanied higher baseline clonality, above age-matched healthy donors. Higher clonality was seen at ibrutinib response and a return toward baseline at progression.

V was clipped by 6 bases and J by 0 bases, with 11 bases between them. The germline V gene has CDR1 MNHNS and CDR2 SASEGT. This CDR3 region has 15 residues. The sequencing used PBMCs, collected after 12 months of ibrutinib treatment. The TCR was taken from a human donor with chronic lymphocytic leukemia. The V and J genes are TRBV6-1 and TRBJ2-2, with D perhaps matching TRBD1 (5 bases). The CDR3, as DNA: TGTGCCAGCAGAGGGGAACAGACGAACACCGGGGAGCTGTTTTTT. Its protein product is CASRGEQTNTGELFF.